Sequencing of this T cell receptor beta chain was carried out in a study of PD-L1 blockade in urothelial cancer. Synthetically made TCR analog templates were put into each PCR as spikes. Clones were sequenced by immunoSEQ multiplex PCR, and TCRdb holds only the in-frame ones, with some missing. The repertoire holds about 71,000 clones, roughly nine tenths seen once, with approximately 3.5% in the top ten. V was shortened by 0 bases and J by 2 bases, with 10 bases between the two germline ends. Germline lookup yields CDR1 LGHNA and CDR2 YNFKEQ. This CDR3 has 15 amino acids. The starting material was PBMCs, obtained around atezolizumab (anti-PD-L1) treatment. The J gene is TRBJ1-1, the V gene TRBV4-2, with D hard to call. The receptor was isolated from a man between 60 and 75 years old with urothelial cancer. CDR3 bases: TGTGCCAGCAGCCAAGAAGGCGGATTCAACACTGAAGCTTTCTTT. Amino acid sequence: CASSQEGGFNTEAFF.